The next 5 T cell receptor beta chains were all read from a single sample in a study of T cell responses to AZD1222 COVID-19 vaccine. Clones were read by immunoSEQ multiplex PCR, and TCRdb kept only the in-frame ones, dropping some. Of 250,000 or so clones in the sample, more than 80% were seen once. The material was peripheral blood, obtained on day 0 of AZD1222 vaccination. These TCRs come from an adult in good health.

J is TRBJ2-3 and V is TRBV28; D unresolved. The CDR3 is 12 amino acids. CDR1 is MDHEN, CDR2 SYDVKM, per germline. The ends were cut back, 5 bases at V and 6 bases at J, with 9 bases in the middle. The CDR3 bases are TGTGCCAGCAGTCCGGGCCCCGATACGCAGTATTTT. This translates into CASSPGPDTQYF. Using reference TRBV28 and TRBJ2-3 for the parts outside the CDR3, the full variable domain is DVKVTQSSRYLVKRTGEKVFLECVQDMDHENMFWYRQDPGLGLRLIYFSYDVKMKEKGDIPEGYSVSREKKERFSLILESASTNQTSMYLCASSPGPDTQYFGPGTRLTVL.

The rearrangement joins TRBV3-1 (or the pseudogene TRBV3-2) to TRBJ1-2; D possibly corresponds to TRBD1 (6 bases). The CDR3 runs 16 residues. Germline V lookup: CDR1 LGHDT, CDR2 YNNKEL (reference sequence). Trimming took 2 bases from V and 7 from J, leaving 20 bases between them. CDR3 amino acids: CASSQPLGAGLSGYTF. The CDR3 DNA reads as TGTGCCAGCAGCCAACCCTTGGGGGCAGGGTTGTCTGGCTACACCTTC.

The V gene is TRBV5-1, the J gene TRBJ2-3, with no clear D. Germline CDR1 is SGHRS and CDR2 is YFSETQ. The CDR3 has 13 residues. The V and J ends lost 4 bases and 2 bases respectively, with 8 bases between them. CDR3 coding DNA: TGCGCCAGCAGCCCGAGACCCACAGATACGCAGTATTTT. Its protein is CASSPRPTDTQYF.

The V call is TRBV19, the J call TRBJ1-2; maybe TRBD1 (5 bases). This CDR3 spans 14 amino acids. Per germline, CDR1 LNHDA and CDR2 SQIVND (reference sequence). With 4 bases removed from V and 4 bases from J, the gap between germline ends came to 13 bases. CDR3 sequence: CASSTRQTSYGYTF. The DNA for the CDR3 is TGTGCCAGTAGTACCCGACAGACCAGCTATGGCTACACCTTC.

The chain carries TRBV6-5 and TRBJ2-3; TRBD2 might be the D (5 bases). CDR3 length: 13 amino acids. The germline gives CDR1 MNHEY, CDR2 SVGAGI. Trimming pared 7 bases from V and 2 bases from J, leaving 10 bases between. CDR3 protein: CASNRENTDTQYF. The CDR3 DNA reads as TGTGCCAGCAACCGGGAAAACACAGATACGCAGTATTTT.